This TCR beta chain emerged from a study of blood T cell repertoires in COVID-19. Study as a whole: The analysed material was cDNA or gDNA that came from T cells, B-cell-depleted T cells, or PBMCs.

Original processing methods: Estimated nucleated cell counts came from reference gene primer amplification. Clones were read by immunoSEQ multiplex PCR, and TCRdb kept only the in-frame ones, dropping some. Clone size and the V and J calls come from that table; the DNA yielded D and trimming. The sample lists some 200,000 clones; 80% to 90% were seen once. This CDR3 has 17 residues. Germline assignment: CDR1 LGHNA and CDR2 YNFKEQ. Trimming took off 2 bases at V and 0 bases at J, with 16 bases between the two ends. J is TRBJ1-2 and V is TRBV4-2; possible D gene TRBD1, 5 bases. The sample comprised PBMCs or T cells enriched from blood (not recorded which). The origin of this receptor is a woman in her late teens or twenties in a cohort exposed to, infected with or recovered from COVID-19 (not recorded which). This CDR3 reads CASSQRPRDFSNYGYTF. The CDR3 DNA reads as TGTGCCAGCAGCCAACGCCCTAGGGACTTTTCTAACTATGGCTACACCTTC.